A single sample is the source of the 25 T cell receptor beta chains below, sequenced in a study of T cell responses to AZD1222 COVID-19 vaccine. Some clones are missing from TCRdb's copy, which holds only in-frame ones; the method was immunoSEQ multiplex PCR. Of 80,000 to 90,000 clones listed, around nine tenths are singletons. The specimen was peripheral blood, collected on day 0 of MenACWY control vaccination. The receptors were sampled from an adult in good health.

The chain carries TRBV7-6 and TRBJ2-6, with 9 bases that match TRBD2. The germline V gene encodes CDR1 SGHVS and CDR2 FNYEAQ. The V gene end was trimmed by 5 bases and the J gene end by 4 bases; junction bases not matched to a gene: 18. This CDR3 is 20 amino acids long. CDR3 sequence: CASSQGAGQRGAPGANVLTF. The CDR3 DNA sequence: TGTGCCAGCAGCCAAGGGGCAGGGCAGCGGGGGGCCCCAGGGGCCAACGTCCTGACTTTC.

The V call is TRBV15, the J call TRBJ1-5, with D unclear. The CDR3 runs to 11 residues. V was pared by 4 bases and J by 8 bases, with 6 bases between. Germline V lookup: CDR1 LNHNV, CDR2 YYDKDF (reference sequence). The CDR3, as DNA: TGTGCCACCAGCAAGGACGAGCCCCAGCATTTT. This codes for CATSKDEPQHF.

Here the CDR3 reads CASSLLGSAGNTIYF. CDR3 sequence (DNA): TGTGCCAGCAGTCTTCTGGGTAGTGCTGGAAACACCATATATTTT. The chain is built from TRBV27 and TRBJ1-3; D uncertain. CDR3 length: 15 amino acids. V gave up 5 bases and J gave up 2 bases, with 13 bases separating them. Germline assignment: CDR1 MNHEY and CDR2 SMNVEV (reference sequence).

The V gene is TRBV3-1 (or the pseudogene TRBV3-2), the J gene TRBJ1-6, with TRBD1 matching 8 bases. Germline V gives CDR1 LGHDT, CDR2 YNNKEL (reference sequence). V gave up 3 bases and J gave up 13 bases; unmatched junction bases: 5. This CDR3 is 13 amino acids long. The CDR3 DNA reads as TGTGCCAGCAGCCAGACAGGGGACGATCCCCTCCACTTT. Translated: CASSQTGDDPLHF.

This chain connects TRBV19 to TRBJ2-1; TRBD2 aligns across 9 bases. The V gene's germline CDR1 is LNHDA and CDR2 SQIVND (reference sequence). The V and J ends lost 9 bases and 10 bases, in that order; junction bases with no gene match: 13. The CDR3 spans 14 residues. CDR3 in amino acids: CASNLLRGGGEQFF. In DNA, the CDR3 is TGTGCCAGCAACCTTTTGCGGGGGGGCGGGGAGCAGTTCTTC.

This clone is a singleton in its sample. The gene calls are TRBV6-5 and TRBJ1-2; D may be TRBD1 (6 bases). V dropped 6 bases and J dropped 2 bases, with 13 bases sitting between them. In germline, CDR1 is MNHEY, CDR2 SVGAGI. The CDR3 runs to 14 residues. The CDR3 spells CASRAGDRNYGYTF. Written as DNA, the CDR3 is TGTGCCAGCAGGGCAGGGGATAGGAACTATGGCTACACCTTC.

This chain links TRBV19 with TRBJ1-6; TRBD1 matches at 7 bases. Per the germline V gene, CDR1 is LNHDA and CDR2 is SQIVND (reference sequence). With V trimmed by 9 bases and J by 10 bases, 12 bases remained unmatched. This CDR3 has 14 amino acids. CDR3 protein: CASSRQGVNSPLHF. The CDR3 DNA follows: TGTGCCAGCTCTCGACAGGGAGTGAACTCACCCCTCCACTTT.

The CDR3 here is CASSRDRGGIELFF. The CDR3 DNA reads as TGTGCCAGCAGCCGCGACAGGGGAGGAATAGAGCTGTTTTTT. This chain connects TRBV7-3 to TRBJ2-2, with 8 positions matching TRBD1. This CDR3 contains 14 residues. Trimming removed 5 bases from V and 11 bases from J; junction bases left unmatched: 10. Per germline, CDR1 SGHTA and CDR2 FQGTGA.

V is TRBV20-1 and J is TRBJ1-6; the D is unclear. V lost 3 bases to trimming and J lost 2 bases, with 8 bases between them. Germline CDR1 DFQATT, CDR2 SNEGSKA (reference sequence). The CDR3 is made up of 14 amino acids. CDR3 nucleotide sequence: TGCAGTGCTAGTGCACAAACCTATAATTCACCCCTCCACTTT. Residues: CSASAQTYNSPLHF.

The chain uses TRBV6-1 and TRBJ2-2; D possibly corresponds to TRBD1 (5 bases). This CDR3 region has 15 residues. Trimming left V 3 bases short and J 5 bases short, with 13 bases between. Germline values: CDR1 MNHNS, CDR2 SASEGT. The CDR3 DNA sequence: TGTGCCAGCAGTGAGTTCAGGGTGGAGACCGGGGAGCTGTTTTTT. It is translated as CASSEFRVETGELFF.

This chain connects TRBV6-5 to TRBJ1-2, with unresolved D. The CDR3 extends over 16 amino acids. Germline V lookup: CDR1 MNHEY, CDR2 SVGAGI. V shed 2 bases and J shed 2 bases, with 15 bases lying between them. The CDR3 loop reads CASSYTTHGENYGYTF. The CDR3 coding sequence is TGTGCCAGCAGTTACACTACCCATGGAGAGAACTATGGCTACACCTTC.

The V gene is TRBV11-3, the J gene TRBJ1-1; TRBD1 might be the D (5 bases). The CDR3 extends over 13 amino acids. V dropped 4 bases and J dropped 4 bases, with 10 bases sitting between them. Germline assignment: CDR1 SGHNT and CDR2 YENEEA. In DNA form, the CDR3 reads TGTGCCAGCAGCTCGGGACCGTTCACTGAAGCTTTCTTT. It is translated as CASSSGPFTEAFF.

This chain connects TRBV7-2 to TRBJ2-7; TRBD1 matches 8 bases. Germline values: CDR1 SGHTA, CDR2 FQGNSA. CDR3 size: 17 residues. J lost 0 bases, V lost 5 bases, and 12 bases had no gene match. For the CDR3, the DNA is TGTGCCAGCAGCCCCCTCCGACAGGGGACCTTCTCCTACGAGCAGTACTTC. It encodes CASSPLRQGTFSYEQYF.

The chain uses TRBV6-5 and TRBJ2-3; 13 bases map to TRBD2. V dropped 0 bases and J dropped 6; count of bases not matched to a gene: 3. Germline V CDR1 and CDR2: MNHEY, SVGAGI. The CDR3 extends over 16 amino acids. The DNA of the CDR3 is TGTGCCAGCAGTTACTCGAGGACTAGCGGGGGTGATACGCAGTATTTT. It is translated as CASSYSRTSGGDTQYF.

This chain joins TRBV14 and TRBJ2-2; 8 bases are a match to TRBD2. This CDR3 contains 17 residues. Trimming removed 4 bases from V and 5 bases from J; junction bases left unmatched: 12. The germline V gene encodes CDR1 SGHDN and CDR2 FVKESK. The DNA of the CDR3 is TGTGCCAGCAGCCGAGCTAACGCGGGGGGTCGAACCGGGGAGCTGTTTTTT. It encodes CASSRANAGGRTGELFF.

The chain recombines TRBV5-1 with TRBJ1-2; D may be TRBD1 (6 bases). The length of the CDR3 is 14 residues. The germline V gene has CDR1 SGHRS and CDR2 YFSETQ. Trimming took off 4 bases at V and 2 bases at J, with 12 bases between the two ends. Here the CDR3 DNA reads TGCGCCAGCAGCATGACCACAGGGAACTATGGCTACACCTTC. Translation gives CASSMTTGNYGYTF.

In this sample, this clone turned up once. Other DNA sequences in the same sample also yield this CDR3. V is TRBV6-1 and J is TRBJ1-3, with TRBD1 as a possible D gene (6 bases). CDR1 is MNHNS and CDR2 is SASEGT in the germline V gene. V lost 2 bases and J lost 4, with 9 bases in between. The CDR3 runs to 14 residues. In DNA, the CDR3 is TGTGCCAGCAGTGAAAGGGGGTCCGGAAACACCATATATTTT. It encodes CASSERGSGNTIYF.

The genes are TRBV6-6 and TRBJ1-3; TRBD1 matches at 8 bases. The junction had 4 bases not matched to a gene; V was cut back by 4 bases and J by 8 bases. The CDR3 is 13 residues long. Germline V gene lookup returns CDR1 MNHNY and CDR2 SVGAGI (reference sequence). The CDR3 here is CASSSGGQDTIYF. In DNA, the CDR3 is TGTGCCAGCAGTTCAGGGGGCCAGGACACCATATATTTT.

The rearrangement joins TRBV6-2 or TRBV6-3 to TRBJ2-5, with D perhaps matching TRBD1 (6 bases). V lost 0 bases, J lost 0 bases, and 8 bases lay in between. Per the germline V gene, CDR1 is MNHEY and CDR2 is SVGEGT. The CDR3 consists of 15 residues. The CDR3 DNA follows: TGTGCCAGCAGTTACTCGGGACAAGACCAAGAGACCCAGTACTTC. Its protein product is CASSYSGQDQETQYF.

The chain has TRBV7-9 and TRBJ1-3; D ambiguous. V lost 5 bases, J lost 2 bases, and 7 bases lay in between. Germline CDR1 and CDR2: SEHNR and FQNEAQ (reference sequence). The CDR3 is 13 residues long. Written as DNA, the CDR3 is TGTGCCAGCAGCACCAGTGCTGGAAACACCATATATTTT. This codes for CASSTSAGNTIYF.

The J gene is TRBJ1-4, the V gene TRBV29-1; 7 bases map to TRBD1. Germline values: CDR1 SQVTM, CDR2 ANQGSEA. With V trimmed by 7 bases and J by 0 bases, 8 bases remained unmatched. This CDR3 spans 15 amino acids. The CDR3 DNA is TGCAGCGCTCGAGGGGACAGTGCAACTAATGAAAAACTGTTTTTT. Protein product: CSARGDSATNEKLFF.

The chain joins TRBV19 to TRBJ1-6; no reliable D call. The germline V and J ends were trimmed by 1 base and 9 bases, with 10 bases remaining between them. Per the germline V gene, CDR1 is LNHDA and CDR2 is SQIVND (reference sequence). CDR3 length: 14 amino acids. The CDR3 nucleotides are TGTGCCAGTAGTATAGGACAAGCGACTTCACCCCTCCACTTT. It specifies CASSIGQATSPLHF. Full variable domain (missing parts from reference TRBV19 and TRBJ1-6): DGGITQSPKYLFRKEGQNVTLSCEQNLNHDAMYWYRQDPGQGLRLIYYSQIVNDFQKGDIAEGYSVSREKKESFPLTVTSAQKNPTAFYLCASSIGQATSPLHFGNGTRLTVT.

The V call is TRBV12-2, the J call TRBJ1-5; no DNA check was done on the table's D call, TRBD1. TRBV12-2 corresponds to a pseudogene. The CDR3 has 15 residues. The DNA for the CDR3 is TGTGCAAGTCGCTTAAAATTGGACAGAAATCAGCCCCAGCATTTT. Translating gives CASRLKLDRNQPQHF.

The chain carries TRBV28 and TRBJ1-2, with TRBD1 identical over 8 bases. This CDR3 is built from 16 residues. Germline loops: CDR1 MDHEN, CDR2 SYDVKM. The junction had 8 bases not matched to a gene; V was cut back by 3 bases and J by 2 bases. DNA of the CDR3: TGTGCCAGCAGTTTTCCCCCGGGACAGGAAAACTATGGCTACACCTTC. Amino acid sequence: CASSFPPGQENYGYTF.

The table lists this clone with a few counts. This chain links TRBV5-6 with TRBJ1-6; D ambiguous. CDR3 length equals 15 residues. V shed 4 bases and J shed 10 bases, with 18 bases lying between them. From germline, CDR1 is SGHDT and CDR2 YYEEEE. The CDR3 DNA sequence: TGTGCCAGCAGCACCCGGGCCCTGGGAGAATCACCCCTCCACTTT. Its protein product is CASSTRALGESPLHF.